This is a list of T cell receptor beta chains from one sample in a study of CD8 T cells in ankylosing spondylitis. In TCRdb, the 5' RACE reads were re-called with MiXCR into one record per CDR3 protein. The data show more than 500,000 distinct CDR3 sequences, with roughly 5.2% seen just once and around 3.5% held by the top ten. The sequencing input was blood, either unsorted or a sorted T cell fraction (not recorded which). These TCRs come from a male donor with ankylosing spondylitis. CDR3s include the opening cysteine and the closing phenylalanine or tryptophan. Each record gives: V gene, clone size, CDR3 length, J gene, D gene, CDR3 DNA, CDR3 protein. A D gene is named only where the DNA matches it firmly. Rows may omit the clone size; those that give it use once, few, many or a size class.

v_gene: TRBV5-5; abundance: NA; len: 14; j_gene: TRBJ2-7; d_gene: NA; CDR3nt: TGTGCCAGCAGCAAGGGGATAGAAACCTACGAGCAGTACTTC; CDR3aa: CASSKGIETYEQYF
v_gene: TRBV3-1; abundance: many; len: 14; j_gene: TRBJ2-5; d_gene: TRBD2; CDR3nt: TGTGCCAGCAGCCAGCGGGGGGGCCGAGAGACCCAGTACTTC; CDR3aa: CASSQRGGRETQYF
v_gene: TRBV12-3/TRBV12-4; abundance: few; len: 17; j_gene: TRBJ2-1; d_gene: TRBD2; CDR3nt: TGTGCCAGCAGTCCACCGAAGCTAGCGGGGGGGAAGTATGAGCAGTTCTTC; CDR3aa: CASSPPKLAGGKYEQFF
v_gene: TRBV6-5; abundance: many; len: 15; j_gene: TRBJ2-3; d_gene: TRBD2; CDR3nt: TGTGCCAGCAGTTTACTAGCGGGAGAAGCAGATACGCAGTATTTT; CDR3aa: CASSLLAGEADTQYF
v_gene: TRBV4-2; abundance: many; len: 17; j_gene: TRBJ1-1; d_gene: TRBD1; CDR3nt: TGTGCCAGCAGCCAAGGAGACCGGGACAGCGGGGACACTGAAGCTTTCTTT; CDR3aa: CASSQGDRDSGDTEAFF
v_gene: TRBV20-1; abundance: many; len: 15; j_gene: TRBJ2-1; d_gene: NA; CDR3nt: TGCAGTGCCGAAGATGCCCAGGCGCCATACAATGAGCAGTTCTTC; CDR3aa: CSAEDAQAPYNEQFF
v_gene: TRBV20-1; abundance: many; len: 13; j_gene: TRBJ2-5; d_gene: NA; CDR3nt: TGCAGTGCCGTCTCCTTAGCGAAAGAGACCCAGTACTTC; CDR3aa: CSAVSLAKETQYF
v_gene: TRBV7-9; abundance: NA; len: 11; j_gene: TRBJ2-2; d_gene: NA; CDR3nt: TGTGCCCACGGGGATGACGGGGAGCTGTTTTTT; CDR3aa: CAHGDDGELFF
v_gene: TRBV27; abundance: NA; len: 16; j_gene: TRBJ1-2; d_gene: TRBD1; CDR3nt: TGTGCCAGCAGTTTATTAGGGACAGGGGGTCGCTATGGCTACACCTTC; CDR3aa: CASSLLGTGGRYGYTF
v_gene: TRBV6-5; abundance: many; len: 14; j_gene: TRBJ1-2; d_gene: NA; CDR3nt: TGTGCCAGCAGTTACCTTTCAAGGTTCAATGGCTACACCTTC; CDR3aa: CASSYLSRFNGYTF
v_gene: TRBV5-5; abundance: many; len: 16; j_gene: TRBJ1-2; d_gene: NA; CDR3nt: TGTGCCAGCAGCTCCTTTGGGGGGCTTAATAACTATGGCTACACCTTC; CDR3aa: CASSSFGGLNNYGYTF
v_gene: TRBV20-1; abundance: many; len: 15; j_gene: TRBJ2-3; d_gene: NA; CDR3nt: TGCAGTGCCAGACCCCATCTTACCAGCACAGATACGCAGTATTTT; CDR3aa: CSARPHLTSTDTQYF
v_gene: TRBV6-2/TRBV6-3; abundance: many; len: 17; j_gene: TRBJ2-7; d_gene: TRBD2; CDR3nt: TGTGCCAGCAGGCGACTAGCGGGAAACCTTCTACTCTACGAGCAGTACTTC; CDR3aa: CASRRLAGNLLLYEQYF
v_gene: TRBV5-1; abundance: many; len: 16; j_gene: TRBJ1-2; d_gene: NA; CDR3nt: TGCGCCAGCAGCACAGCGGGGCCAGGGGTGGATGATGGCTACACCTTC; CDR3aa: CASSTAGPGVDDGYTF
v_gene: TRBV5-1; abundance: many; len: 15; j_gene: TRBJ2-5; d_gene: TRBD2; CDR3nt: TGCGCCAGCAGCTTAATCGGGACTATAGGAGAGACCCAGTACTTC; CDR3aa: CASSLIGTIGETQYF
v_gene: TRBV9; abundance: many; len: 15; j_gene: TRBJ2-2; d_gene: TRBD2; CDR3nt: TGTGCCAGCAGCGAAGCGGGGGGGGACACCGGGGAGCTGTTTTTT; CDR3aa: CASSEAGGDTGELFF
v_gene: TRBV20-1; abundance: few; len: 14; j_gene: TRBJ2-3; d_gene: NA; CDR3nt: TGCAGTGCTAGGTGGCGGGGACGCACAGATACGCAGTATTTT; CDR3aa: CSARWRGRTDTQYF
v_gene: TRBV30; abundance: NA; len: 13; j_gene: TRBJ1-1; d_gene: NA; CDR3nt: TGTGCCTGGAGTACGGGGTTGAACACTGAAGCTTTCTTT; CDR3aa: CAWSTGLNTEAFF
v_gene: TRBV20-1; abundance: many; len: 16; j_gene: TRBJ2-3; d_gene: TRBD2; CDR3nt: TGCAGTGCTAGAGATGTGCTAGCGGGGGAAACAGATACGCAGTATTTT; CDR3aa: CSARDVLAGETDTQYF
v_gene: TRBV6-2/TRBV6-3; abundance: few; len: 16; j_gene: TRBJ2-1; d_gene: NA; CDR3nt: TGTGCCAGCAGCCCCCTGGGGCGGGGCTCCTACAATGAGCAGTTCTTC; CDR3aa: CASSPLGRGSYNEQFF
v_gene: TRBV7-3; abundance: many; len: 14; j_gene: TRBJ2-5; d_gene: TRBD1; CDR3nt: TGTGCCAGCAGCTTGACAGGGGGATACGAGACCCAGTACTTC; CDR3aa: CASSLTGGYETQYF
v_gene: TRBV5-1; abundance: few; len: 15; j_gene: TRBJ2-1; d_gene: NA; CDR3nt: TGCGCCACCAAACCGCCGGGGCCCCTCTACAATGAGCAGTTCTTC; CDR3aa: CATKPPGPLYNEQFF
v_gene: TRBV29-1; abundance: many; len: 10; j_gene: TRBJ1-2; d_gene: NA; CDR3nt: TGCACCATTTGGGGAGGGGGCTACACCTTC; CDR3aa: CTIWGGGYTF
v_gene: TRBV12-3/TRBV12-4; abundance: many; len: 16; j_gene: TRBJ1-1; d_gene: NA; CDR3nt: TGTGCCAGCAGTTTACTCCTTGGTGAGGGGGACACTGAAGCTTTCTTT; CDR3aa: CASSLLLGEGDTEAFF
v_gene: TRBV10-3; abundance: many; len: 14; j_gene: TRBJ2-7; d_gene: NA; CDR3nt: TGTGCCATCAGTATACGGACAGCCTTCTACGAGCAGTACTTC; CDR3aa: CAISIRTAFYEQYF
v_gene: TRBV7-2; abundance: many; len: 14; j_gene: TRBJ1-1; d_gene: TRBD1; CDR3nt: TGTGCCAGCATCCAATACAGGGGGCTACGGGAAGCTTTCTTT; CDR3aa: CASIQYRGLREAFF
v_gene: TRBV12-3/TRBV12-4; abundance: many; len: 13; j_gene: TRBJ1-3; d_gene: NA; CDR3nt: TGTGCCAGCAGTTTGGACTCTGGAAACACCATATATTTT; CDR3aa: CASSLDSGNTIYF
v_gene: TRBV4-3; abundance: many; len: 15; j_gene: TRBJ2-3; d_gene: NA; CDR3nt: TGCGCCAGCAGCCGGGGAGGACAGCGCACAGATACGCAGTATTTT; CDR3aa: CASSRGGQRTDTQYF
v_gene: TRBV3-1; abundance: NA; len: 18; j_gene: TRBJ2-3; d_gene: TRBD2; CDR3nt: TGTACCTTCAGTTTAACCGGACTAGCGGGAGGGCGGACAGATACGCAGTATTTT; CDR3aa: CTFSLTGLAGGRTDTQYF
v_gene: TRBV29-1; abundance: many; len: 12; j_gene: TRBJ2-6; d_gene: NA; CDR3nt: TGCAGCGTGGACTCTGGGGCCAACGTCCTGACTTTC; CDR3aa: CSVDSGANVLTF
v_gene: TRBV20-1; abundance: NA; len: 14; j_gene: TRBJ2-3; d_gene: NA; CDR3nt: TGCAGTGCTAGTAGGGCCCCCTTGGGAGATACGCAGTATTTT; CDR3aa: CSASRAPLGDTQYF
v_gene: TRBV4-1; abundance: NA; len: 17; j_gene: TRBJ2-7; d_gene: TRBD2; CDR3nt: TGCGCCAGCAGCCAAGTGGTCGTCCTAGCGGGAGCATATGAGCAGTACTTC; CDR3aa: CASSQVVVLAGAYEQYF
v_gene: TRBV2; abundance: many; len: 13; j_gene: TRBJ1-2; d_gene: NA; CDR3nt: TGTGCCAGCATCCCGGTGGGGGGCGTAGGCTACACCTTC; CDR3aa: CASIPVGGVGYTF
v_gene: TRBV2; abundance: NA; len: 16; j_gene: TRBJ1-6; d_gene: NA; CDR3nt: TGTGCCAGCAGGAACAGGAGCCCATCCTATAATTCACCCCTCCACTTT; CDR3aa: CASRNRSPSYNSPLHF
v_gene: TRBV20-1; abundance: few; len: 15; j_gene: TRBJ2-7; d_gene: TRBD2; CDR3nt: TGCAGTGCTCCGGAAGCGGGAAGGGATTATTACGAGCAGTACTTC; CDR3aa: CSAPEAGRDYYEQYF
v_gene: TRBV5-1; abundance: few; len: 15; j_gene: TRBJ1-1; d_gene: TRBD1; CDR3nt: TGCGCCAGCAGCTTGGTAGGGACAGGGCTCACTGAAGCTTTCTTT; CDR3aa: CASSLVGTGLTEAFF
v_gene: TRBV7-9; abundance: many; len: 14; j_gene: TRBJ2-7; d_gene: NA; CDR3nt: TGTGCCAGCAGCCTGGACTTTACCCCCTACGAGCAGTACTTC; CDR3aa: CASSLDFTPYEQYF
v_gene: TRBV6-1; abundance: many; len: 16; j_gene: TRBJ2-7; d_gene: NA; CDR3nt: TGTGCCAGCAGGAAGCGCCGGGGCCGCAACACCTACGAGCAGTACTTC; CDR3aa: CASRKRRGRNTYEQYF
v_gene: TRBV12-3/TRBV12-4; abundance: many; len: 18; j_gene: TRBJ1-5; d_gene: TRBD1; CDR3nt: TGTGCCAGCAGTTCATATTGGGCCGGGACAGATAGCAATCAGCCCCAGCATTTT; CDR3aa: CASSSYWAGTDSNQPQHF
v_gene: TRBV5-1; abundance: NA; len: 13; j_gene: TRBJ2-5; d_gene: NA; CDR3nt: TGCGCCAGCGGCTATCCGGGACGAGAGACCCAGTACTTC; CDR3aa: CASGYPGRETQYF
v_gene: TRBV11-2; abundance: NA; len: 14; j_gene: TRBJ2-4; d_gene: NA; CDR3nt: TGTGCCAGCAGCGCGGACCTGGCCAAAAACATTCAGTACTTC; CDR3aa: CASSADLAKNIQYF
v_gene: TRBV28; abundance: NA; len: 16; j_gene: TRBJ1-1; d_gene: NA; CDR3nt: TGTGCCAGCAGTTCACCCGGTGACACTCAGAACACTGAAGCTTTCTTT; CDR3aa: CASSSPGDTQNTEAFF
v_gene: TRBV29-1; abundance: many; len: 13; j_gene: TRBJ2-3; d_gene: NA; CDR3nt: TGCAGCGTTGCTGTGGGCCTTACAGATACGCAGTATTTT; CDR3aa: CSVAVGLTDTQYF
v_gene: TRBV6-5; abundance: few; len: 16; j_gene: TRBJ2-5; d_gene: TRBD2; CDR3nt: TGTGCCAGCAGTCTACCCAGGGCTAGCGGACAAGAGACCCAGTACTTC; CDR3aa: CASSLPRASGQETQYF
v_gene: TRBV20-1; abundance: many; len: 15; j_gene: TRBJ1-5; d_gene: NA; CDR3nt: TGCAGTGCTAGAGAGGTCTTGGACCCGAGCCAGCCCCAGCATTTT; CDR3aa: CSAREVLDPSQPQHF